A single sample gave rise to the 7 T cell receptor beta chains below, sequenced in a study of cytomegalovirus exposure and HLA in healthy donors. The study ran its PCR with 60 Vbeta and 13 Jbeta primers. Libraries were prepared by immunoSEQ multiplex PCR; TCRdb keeps only in-frame clonotypes and omits some of them. The repertoire holds some 110,000 clones, with around 75% as singletons. The material sequenced was PBMCs. The receptors were gathered from a woman in her late teens or twenties in good health and CMV-seronegative.

This clone was found a few times. The rearrangement uses TRBV19 and TRBJ2-5, with D perhaps matching TRBD1 (6 bases). The end of the DNA fits TRBJ2-7 better, so the J call may be wrong. The CDR3 covers 16 residues. Per germline, CDR1 LNHDA and CDR2 SQIVND (reference sequence). CDR3: CASSKMNTGQLYEQYF. CDR3 in DNA: TGTGCCAGTAGCAAGATGAACACGGGACAACTCTACGAGCAGTACTTC.

The J gene is TRBJ2-7, the V gene TRBV6-6; 7 bases fit TRBD2. Germline-derived CDR1 and CDR2 are MNHNY and SVGAGI (reference sequence). V lost 4 bases and J lost 3; bases outside the gene matches: 12. The length of the CDR3 is 16 residues. CDR3 DNA sequence: TGTGCCAGCAGTTCCCCTCTGGGGGGAGGGGACTACGAGCAGTACTTC. Its protein is CASSSPLGGGDYEQYF.

CDR3 DNA: TGTGCCAGCAGCTCCAGGGAGGTTAGTTACGAGCAGTACTTC. This sequence encodes CASSSREVSYEQYF. The V gene is TRBV5-6, the J gene TRBJ2-7; D is possibly TRBD2 (6 bases). Per germline, CDR1 SGHDT and CDR2 YYEEEE. V dropped 3 bases and J dropped 4 bases, with 14 bases sitting between them. The CDR3 runs to 14 residues.

Regarding this clone: The conserved phenylalanine or tryptophan normally closing the CDR3 is absent here, so this likely arose from a read error. The chain uses TRBV29-1 and TRBJ1-3, with D hard to call. V lost 7 bases to trimming and J lost 4 bases, with 11 bases between them. Germline lookup yields CDR1 SQVTM and CDR2 ANQGSEA. The CDR3 has 12 amino acids. The DNA for the CDR3 is TGCAGCGGGGCGTACGGGGGAAACACCATATATGTT. Its translation is CSGAYGGNTIYV.

The V gene is TRBV4-1, the J gene TRBJ1-5; the D is unclear. The V end was cut by 1 base, the J end by 6 bases, with 13 bases between. This CDR3 contains 15 residues. The germline V gene encodes CDR1 MGHRA and CDR2 YSYEKL. The CDR3 DNA reads TGCGCCAGCAGCCAAGCCCGGGAATATAGTCAGCCCCAGCATTTT. Its translation is CASSQAREYSQPQHF.

The chain recombines TRBV2 with TRBJ1-2; 7 positions agree with TRBD1. J gave up 2 bases and V 5 bases, and 8 bases lay outside the gene matches. Germline-derived CDR1 and CDR2 are SNHLY and FYNNEI. This CDR3 spans 15 amino acids. CDR3 protein: CASSLSPTGNYGYTF. CDR3 DNA sequence: TGTGCCAGCAGTCTTTCCCCGACAGGGAACTATGGCTACACCTTC.

This clone occurred once. V and J are TRBV7-3 and TRBJ2-5, with TRBD2 as a possible D gene (5 bases). The germline gives CDR1 SGHTA, CDR2 FQGTGA. Trimming cost V 6 bases and J 2 bases, with 10 bases left between them. This CDR3 is 13 amino acids long. CDR3 DNA: TGTGCCAGCAGTCATGGAGGTCAAGAGACCCAGTACTTC. Residues: CASSHGGQETQYF.